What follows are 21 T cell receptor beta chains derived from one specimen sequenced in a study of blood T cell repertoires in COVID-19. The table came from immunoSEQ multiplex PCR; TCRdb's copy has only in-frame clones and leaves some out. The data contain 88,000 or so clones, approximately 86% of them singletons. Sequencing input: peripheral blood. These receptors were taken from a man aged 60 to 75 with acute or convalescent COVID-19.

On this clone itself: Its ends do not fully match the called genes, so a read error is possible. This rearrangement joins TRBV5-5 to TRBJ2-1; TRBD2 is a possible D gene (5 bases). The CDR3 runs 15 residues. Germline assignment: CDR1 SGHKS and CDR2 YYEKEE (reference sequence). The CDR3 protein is CASSLEGGLVDPPVF. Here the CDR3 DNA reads TGTGCCAGCAGCTTGGAAGGCGGGCTCGTCGATCCTCCAGTCTTC.

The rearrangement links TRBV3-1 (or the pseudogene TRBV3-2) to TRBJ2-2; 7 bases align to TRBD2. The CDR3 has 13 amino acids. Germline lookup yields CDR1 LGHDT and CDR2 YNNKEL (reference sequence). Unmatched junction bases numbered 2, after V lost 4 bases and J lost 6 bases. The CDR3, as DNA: TGTGCCAGCAGCCGTACTAGCGCCGGGGAGCTGTTTTTT. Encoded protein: CASSRTSAGELFF.

CDR3 loop: CASGSTGQYEAFF. CDR3 bases: TGTGCTAGTGGCTCGACGGGACAGTATGAAGCTTTCTTT. V usage is TRBV12-5 and J usage is TRBJ1-1, with 7 bases identical to TRBD1. Germline values: CDR1 LGHNT, CDR2 FRNRAP. V was pared by 6 bases and J by 7 bases, with 8 bases of the junction left unmatched. The length of the CDR3 is 13 residues.

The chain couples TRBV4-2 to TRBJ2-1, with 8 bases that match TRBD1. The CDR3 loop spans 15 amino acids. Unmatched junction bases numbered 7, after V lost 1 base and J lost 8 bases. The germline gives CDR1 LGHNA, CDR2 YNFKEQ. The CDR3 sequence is CASSQGGQGIDEQFF. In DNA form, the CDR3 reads TGTGCCAGCAGCCAAGGCGGACAGGGCATCGATGAGCAGTTCTTC.

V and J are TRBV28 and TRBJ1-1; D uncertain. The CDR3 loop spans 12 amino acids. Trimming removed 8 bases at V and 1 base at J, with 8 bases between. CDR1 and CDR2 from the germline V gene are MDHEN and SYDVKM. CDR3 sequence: CASQAANTEAFF. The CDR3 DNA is TGTGCCAGCCAGGCCGCGAACACTGAAGCTTTCTTT.

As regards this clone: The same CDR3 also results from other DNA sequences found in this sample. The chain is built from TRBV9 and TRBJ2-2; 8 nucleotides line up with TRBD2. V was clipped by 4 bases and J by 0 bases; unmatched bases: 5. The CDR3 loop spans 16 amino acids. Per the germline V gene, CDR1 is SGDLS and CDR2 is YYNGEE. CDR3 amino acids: CASSPRLAPNTGELFF. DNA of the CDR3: TGTGCCAGCAGCCCCCGACTAGCGCCGAACACCGGGGAGCTGTTTTTT.

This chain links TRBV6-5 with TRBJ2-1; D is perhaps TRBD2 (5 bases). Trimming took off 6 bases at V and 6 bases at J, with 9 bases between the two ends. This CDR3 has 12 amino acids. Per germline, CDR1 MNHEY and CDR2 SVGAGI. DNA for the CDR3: TGTGCCAGCAGGGACTTGACCAATGAGCAGTTCTTC. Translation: CASRDLTNEQFF.

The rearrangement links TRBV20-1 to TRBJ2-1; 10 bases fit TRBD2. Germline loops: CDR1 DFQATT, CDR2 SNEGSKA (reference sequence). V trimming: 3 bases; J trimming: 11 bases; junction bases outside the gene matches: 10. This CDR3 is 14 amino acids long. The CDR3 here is CSASGSSGSDKQFF. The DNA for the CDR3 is TGCAGTGCTAGTGGCTCTAGCGGGAGTGATAAGCAGTTCTTC.

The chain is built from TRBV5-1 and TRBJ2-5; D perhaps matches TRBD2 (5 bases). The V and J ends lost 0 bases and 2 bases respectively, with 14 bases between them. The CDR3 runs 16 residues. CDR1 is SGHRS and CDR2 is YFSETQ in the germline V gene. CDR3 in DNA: TGCGCCAGCAGCTTGGGGATGTTAGGCGGGCAAGAGACCCAGTACTTC. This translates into CASSLGMLGGQETQYF.

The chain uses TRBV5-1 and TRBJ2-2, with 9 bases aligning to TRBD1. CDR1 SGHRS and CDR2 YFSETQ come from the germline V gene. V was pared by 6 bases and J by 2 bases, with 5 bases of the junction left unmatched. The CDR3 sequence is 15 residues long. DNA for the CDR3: TGCGCCAGCATCCGGGACAGGGTCAACACCGGGGAGCTGTTTTTT. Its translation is CASIRDRVNTGELFF.

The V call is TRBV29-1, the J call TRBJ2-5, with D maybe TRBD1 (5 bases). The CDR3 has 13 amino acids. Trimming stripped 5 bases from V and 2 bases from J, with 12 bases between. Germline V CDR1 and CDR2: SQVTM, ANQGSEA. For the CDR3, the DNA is TGCAGCGTTAGGGGCCAGACTCAAGAGACCCAGTACTTC. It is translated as CSVRGQTQETQYF.

The CDR3 DNA is TGTGCCAGCTCACCATCTTGGCAGGGCTATTCACCCCTCCACTTT. As protein: CASSPSWQGYSPLHF. The rearrangement uses TRBV18 and TRBJ1-6; TRBD1 is a possible D gene (5 bases). The V end was cut by 2 bases, the J end by 8 bases, with 13 bases between. The CDR3 is made up of 15 amino acids. Germline assignment: CDR1 KGHSH and CDR2 LQKENI.

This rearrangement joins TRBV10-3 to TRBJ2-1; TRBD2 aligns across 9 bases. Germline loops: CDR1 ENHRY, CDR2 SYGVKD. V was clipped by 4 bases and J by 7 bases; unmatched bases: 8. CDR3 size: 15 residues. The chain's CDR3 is CAISARVAGVNEQFF. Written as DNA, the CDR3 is TGTGCCATCAGTGCGAGGGTAGCGGGGGTGAATGAGCAGTTCTTC.

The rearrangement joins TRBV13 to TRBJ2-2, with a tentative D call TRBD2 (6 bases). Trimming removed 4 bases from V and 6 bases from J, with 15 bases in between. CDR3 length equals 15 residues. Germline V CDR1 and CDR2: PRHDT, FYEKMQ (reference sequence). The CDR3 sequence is CASSSRGSLPGELFF. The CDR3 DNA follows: TGTGCCAGCAGCTCGCGGGGATCCCTACCCGGGGAGCTGTTTTTT.

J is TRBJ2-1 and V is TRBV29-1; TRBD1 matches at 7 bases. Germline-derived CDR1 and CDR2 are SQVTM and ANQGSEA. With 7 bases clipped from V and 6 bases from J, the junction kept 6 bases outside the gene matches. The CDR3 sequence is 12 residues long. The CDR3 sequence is CSARQGPNEQFF. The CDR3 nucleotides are TGCAGCGCACGACAGGGCCCCAATGAGCAGTTCTTC.

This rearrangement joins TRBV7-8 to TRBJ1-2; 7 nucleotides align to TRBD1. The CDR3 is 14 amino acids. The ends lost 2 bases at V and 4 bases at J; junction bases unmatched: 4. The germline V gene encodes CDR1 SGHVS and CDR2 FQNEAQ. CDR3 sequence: CASSLQGVPYGYTF. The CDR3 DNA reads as TGTGCCAGCAGCTTACAGGGGGTCCCCTATGGCTACACCTTC.

The DNA of the CDR3 is TGTGCCAGCAGTTACCCCCTAGCGGGGGCGTCGGCCAAAAACATTCAGTACTTC. Translating it yields CASSYPLAGASAKNIQYF. The V gene is TRBV6-2 or TRBV6-3, the J gene TRBJ2-4; 10 nucleotides line up with TRBD2. This CDR3 region has 18 residues. The germline CDR1 and CDR2 sequences are MNHEY and SVGEGT. V lost 2 bases and J lost 1; bases outside the gene matches: 8.

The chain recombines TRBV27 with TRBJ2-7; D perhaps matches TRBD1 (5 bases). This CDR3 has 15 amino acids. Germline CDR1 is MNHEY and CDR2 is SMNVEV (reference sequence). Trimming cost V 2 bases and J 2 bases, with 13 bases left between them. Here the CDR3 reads CASSLQGSRTYEQYF. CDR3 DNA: TGTGCCAGCAGTTTACAGGGATCGAGAACCTACGAGCAGTACTTC.

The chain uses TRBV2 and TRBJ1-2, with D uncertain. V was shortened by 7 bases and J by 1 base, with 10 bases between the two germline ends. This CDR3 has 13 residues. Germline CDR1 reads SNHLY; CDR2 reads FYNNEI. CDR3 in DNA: TGTGCCAGCAACCGGGATCTTAACTATGGCTACACCTTC. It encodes CASNRDLNYGYTF.

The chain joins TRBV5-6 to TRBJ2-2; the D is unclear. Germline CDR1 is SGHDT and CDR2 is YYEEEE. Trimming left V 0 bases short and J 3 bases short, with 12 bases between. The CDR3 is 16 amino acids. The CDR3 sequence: CASSLGLRTDTGELFF. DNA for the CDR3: TGTGCCAGCAGCTTGGGACTCCGAACTGACACCGGGGAGCTGTTTTTT.

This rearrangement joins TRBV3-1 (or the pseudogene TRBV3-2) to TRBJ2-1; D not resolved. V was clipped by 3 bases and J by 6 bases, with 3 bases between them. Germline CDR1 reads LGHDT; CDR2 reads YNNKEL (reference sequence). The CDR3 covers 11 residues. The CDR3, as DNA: TGTGCCAGCAGCCACCTCAATGAGCAGTTCTTC. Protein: CASSHLNEQFF.